Listed here is a single T cell receptor (beta chain). Its antigen is unidentified. Here immunoSEQ multiplex PCR was the method, and the copy in TCRdb shows in-frame clones only, minus some. The data show 10,000 to 15,000 clones, about 65% seen once. This sample stems from a study of radiation and T cells in renal cell carcinoma. General study points: Irradiated tumors had higher TCR clonality than control tumors.

The treatment here: treatment-naive control, cytoreductive nephrectomy. The CDR3 has 13 residues. Trimming removed 0 bases at V and 5 bases at J, with 7 bases between. Germline lookup yields CDR1 MNHEY and CDR2 SVGAGI. The V gene is TRBV6-5, the J gene TRBJ1-2; unclear D gene. The sequence came from a woman older than 75 with renal cell carcinoma. The material sequenced was tumor tissue, taken from a patient whose treatment was nephrectomy without radiotherapy. The CDR3: CASSYSLGYGYTF. The CDR3 coding sequence is TGTGCCAGCAGTTACTCGCTTGGATATGGCTACACCTTC.